This T cell receptor beta chain was sequenced during a study of cytomegalovirus exposure and HLA in healthy donors (TCRdb year 2017). The study in broad terms: An earlier analysis of approximately 600 of the donors reported 276 Gb of sequence data and 120 million or so unique TCR beta sequences from some 180 million T cells. In a later genetic analysis, genome-wide SNP genotypes for about three fifths of the roughly 670 donors were used, and that subset was treated as a discovery cohort. Among the roughly 400 genotyped donors, around 81% belonged to the genetic ancestry cluster associated with self-reported Caucasian donors. All discovery cohort repertoires had been generated using a single sequencing platform. The aim of the study was to test whether cataloging public T cell receptors could identify signatures of past pathogen exposure. To predict cytomegalovirus infection status, the study combined high-throughput TCR immunosequencing, statistical association of individual TCRs with disease status, and machine learning. An earlier analysis of approximately 500 of the donors applied high-throughput TCR beta sequencing to assess whether each TCR beta V gene segment acted as functional or pseudogenic. The T cell repertoires of under 700 subjects were profiled by immunosequencing and related to cytomegalovirus serostatus. Among some 410 genotyped donors of the cohort, an average of around 240,000 unique TCR beta nucleotide sequences was sequenced per donor, of which approximately 19% were non-productive. Typing coverage varied by locus: roughly 629-640 donors for A, B, C, DRB1 and DQB1; roughly 520 for DQA1; over 600 for DPA1; around 450 for DPB1. Because of strong linkage in the cohort, five DR-DQ haplotypes were treated as single units for association and clustering. Rather than using new phenotypic data, the later analysis identified candidate immune exposures from TCR beta sequences and from how often those sequences occurred across donors. Class I and class II HLA loci were covered by the typing at four-digit resolution. About 280 gigabases of sequencing data and 70 million to 100 million unique TCR sequences were included in an early release covering about 620 HLA-typed donors. Alongside the repertoire data, information on donor age, sex, ethnicity and CMV serostatus was compiled. A separate validation cohort of roughly 130 different subjects was used in addition to the roughly 670-subject first cohort. A later analysis re-analyzed previously published TCR beta repertoires from 600 to 850 donors and added high-resolution HLA genotyping to study TCR occurrence patterns.

Library creation used the immunoSEQ multiplex PCR assay. For the multiplex PCR, a mixture combining 60 forward primers for TCR Vbeta segments and 13 reverse primers for TCR Jbeta segments was used. The CDR3 region of rearranged TCR beta genes was amplified from genomic DNA with a multiplex PCR assay. The Illumina HiSeq System was used to sequence the amplified TCR beta libraries as 87-base-pair reads. On the study's bioinformatics: A later analysis counted 75 million to 100 million unique TCR beta chains across the 650 to 800 repertoires, and roughly 9.9 million of these chains were shared by at least two donors. A nearest-neighbor algorithm error-corrected the raw reads and collapsed the reads into unique sequences, merging closely related sequences to remove PCR and sequencing errors. Alignment of CDR3 sequences to IMGT reference sequences was used to assign V, D and J gene segments. For a sequence to be retained, a match of at least six nucleotides was required to both a V gene segment and a J gene segment. Rearrangements were classified as productive when the CDR3 lacked stop codons and remained in frame with V and J, and all other rearrangements were classified as non-productive. Following IMGT convention, CDR3 was defined as the stretch from the second conserved V-encoded cysteine to the conserved J-encoded phenylalanine. The earlier analysis of about 570 of the donors excluded any sequence lacking an unambiguous match to a single V gene segment. In an earlier analysis of around 600 of the donors, V segments were called functional above 56.7% productive rearrangements and were called segregating when the between-donor standard deviation exceeded 5%. A statistical classification framework was built to diagnose cytomegalovirus status from the catalog of TCR beta chain sequences. In a later analysis, V and J genes were assigned by comparing TCR nucleotide sequences against IMGT/GENE-DB human TR gene sequences. The TCRdist pipeline was used in a later analysis to assign CDR3 sequences and most-parsimonious VDJ recombination scenarios. In a later analysis, each TCR beta chain was defined by its CDR3 amino acid sequence together with its V-gene family, and reads without a unique V-gene family were excluded. A later analysis removed roughly 590 highly shared, low-generation-probability nucleotide sequences to deal with suspected cross-contamination and a sequencing artifact. A later analysis calculated a clonal expansion index for each public chain from normalized within-repertoire ranks of inferred template counts. Generation probabilities in a later analysis came from a VDJ recombination model fitted to out-of-frame rearrangements, and those results were checked against IGoR. In a later analysis, hypergeometric tests were used to score TCR-TCR, TCR-HLA and TCR-CMV co-occurrence, with a repertoire-size bias correction applied to TCR pairs. To estimate false discovery rates, a later analysis permuted the HLA or CMV assignments 20 times. In a later analysis, co-occurring TCRs were grouped using DBSCAN, with TCRdist sequence similarity added in when clustering inside HLA-allele-positive subsets. For co-occurrence clustering, repertoires with fewer than 30,000 or more than 120,000 public chains were excluded, along with 4 to 6 repertoires with anomalous nucleotide sharing. Held by TCRdb, this immuneACCESS table contains in-frame sequences only and omits some clones. Under half of the omission traces to an unresolved V gene where checked; the cause of the rest is unknown. V, J and clone size reflect that table, while D and trimming were determined from the DNA. The sample table lists some 130,000 clones, approximately 79% of them with a count of one. 6.5% to 8% of the sample lies in the top ten.

Results and caveats for the whole study, not just this receptor: A later genetic analysis associated a missense DCLRE1C variant with V-gene and J-gene trimming of TCR beta chains, and an independent cohort replicated the association. A later analysis associated 15,000 to 20,000 TCR beta sequences with specific HLA alleles at a false discovery rate of 0.05. Assigning TCR associations to individual alleles was difficult when HLA alleles, especially DR and DQ, strongly co-occurred. Cytomegalovirus status was reported to be diagnosed by the classifier with high specificity and sensitivity in both the original and validation cohorts. A further reported finding was that TCR beta sequences accurately predicted the HLA-A and HLA-B alleles for most subjects in the first cohort. A few of the identified cytomegalovirus-associated TCR beta chains were confirmed in vitro to be specific for cytomegalovirus antigens. An earlier analysis of some 560 of the donors showed that most TCR beta V segments appeared in productive rearrangements either about 90% or about 30% of the time, which broadly matched IMGT annotations. Linkage disequilibrium might explain the correlated functional status among segregating V segments, but an unknown experimental factor could not be ruled out. Several of the top co-occurrence clusters appeared to be linked to parvovirus B19, influenza, CMV and Epstein-Barr virus, according to a later analysis. Because counts were too low, about 18 rarely observed V segments, including chromosome 9 orphons, were left out of the earlier analysis of 587 of the donors. A later analysis found that most CMV-associated TCR beta chains appeared HLA-restricted, with HLA associations seemingly driven largely by CMV exposure. The study gave a list of more than 150 TCR beta chains associated with cytomegalovirus. HLA typing was unavailable for some donors at each locus, so association tests used only the typed subset. Some IMGT-functional V segments, including TRBV6-2 and TRBV6-3, could not be told apart with the 87-base-pair reads, so those segments were excluded. The cohort was sequenced for TCR beta chains only, and without alpha or paired-chain data the features that could be detected were limited. For the cohort, immune exposure information was limited to CMV serostatus. The authors suggested that the approach could potentially be generalized to other disease states and immunological phenotypes. Compared with equally common non-associated chains, HLA-associated TCR beta chains in a later analysis were more clonally expanded and had lower generation probabilities. While some public TCRs were present in many individuals, most TCR sequences turned up only very rarely across donors. A group of highly shared sequence variants was considered likely to be a technical artifact of the sequencing pipeline. According to a later genetic analysis, donors in an Asian-associated ancestry cluster had fewer N-insertions in productive TCRs than the approximately 650-donor mean. In a later analysis, the rate of TCR association differed among HLA loci, with DRB1 alleles having the most associated TCRs and HLA-C alleles having the fewest. The presence/absence analyses assumed that sequencing depth was roughly uniform across donors, and that assumption may not be true.

In total, approximately 690 healthy bone marrow donors made up the cohort. Cohort members were all nominally healthy when sampled, although unrecorded immune exposures were likely present. The donor was CMV seropositive and was included in the group of 250 to 350 seropositive cohort members. A peripheral blood sample was collected from each donor, and TCR beta sequencing was performed on peripheral blood mononuclear cells. The Qiagen DNeasy Blood Extraction Kit was used to extract genomic DNA from the blood cell samples. Counted from cysteine to phenylalanine, this CDR3 has 13 amino acids. Only CDR3 DNA is held: 39 bases, read in frame from base 1. From V the trimming removes 8 bases and from J it removes 5 bases, while the gene matches leave 6 bases of the junction unaccounted for. CDR1 SNHLY and CDR2 FYNNEI were looked up in the germline V gene. Comment on this clone: It has no known antigen specificity. Within one base of it there is no much larger clone, and no base qualities were kept.

The V and J segments used are TRBV2 and TRBJ2-7; 10 of the junction bases match TRBD1. Sequencing input: PBMCs. This TCR was sampled from a man aged 40-50 years in good health and CMV-seropositive. CDR3 protein: CASQPDRGDEQYF. The DNA sequence is given as TGTGCCAGCCAACCGGACAGGGGGGACGAGCAGTACTTC.